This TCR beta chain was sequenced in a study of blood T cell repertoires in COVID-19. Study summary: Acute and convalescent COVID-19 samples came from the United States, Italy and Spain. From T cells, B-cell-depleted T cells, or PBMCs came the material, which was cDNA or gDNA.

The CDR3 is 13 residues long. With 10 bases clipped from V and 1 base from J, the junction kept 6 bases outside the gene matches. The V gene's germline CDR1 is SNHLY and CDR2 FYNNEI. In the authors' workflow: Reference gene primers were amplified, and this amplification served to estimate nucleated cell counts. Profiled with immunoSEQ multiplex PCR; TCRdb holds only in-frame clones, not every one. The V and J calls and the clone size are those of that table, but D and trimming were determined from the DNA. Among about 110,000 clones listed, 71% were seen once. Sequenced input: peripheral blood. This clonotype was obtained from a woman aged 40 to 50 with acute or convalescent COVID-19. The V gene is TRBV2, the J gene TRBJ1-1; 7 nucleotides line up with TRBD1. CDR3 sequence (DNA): TGTGCCATTCCGGGACAGACGAACACTGAAGCTTTCTTT. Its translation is CAIPGQTNTEAFF.